A selection of T cell receptor beta chains follows, all from one sample in a study of shared clonotypes between healthy human individuals. The data were produced by immunoSEQ multiplex PCR, yet TCRdb's version contains in-frame clones alone and is incomplete. The repertoire has about 1 million clones, about 75% of them found once; the top ten carry approximately 1.5%. Sequenced input: memory CD4+ T cells sorted from blood. These receptors were obtained from a man younger than 35 in good health. Each CDR3 is given with its conserved first and last residue. Each record gives: J gene, D gene, V gene, clone size, CDR3 protein, CDR3 DNA. The D gene is left open where the match is weak. Rows may omit the clone size; those that give it use once, few, many or a size class.

>TRBJ2-2|TRBD2|TRBV7-9|-
CASSPMTSGRINTGELFF
TGTGCCAGCAGCCCCATGACTAGCGGGAGAATTAACACCGGGGAGCTGTTTTTT
>TRBJ2-1|TRBD2|TRBV7-9|-
CASSFPGLAGYNEQFF
TGTGCCAGCAGCTTCCCCGGACTAGCGGGATACAATGAGCAGTTCTTC
>TRBJ1-5|TRBD1|TRBV7-8|-
CASSPGQGNQPQHF
TGTGCCAGCAGCCCCGGACAGGGGAATCAGCCCCAGCATTTT
>TRBJ1-2|-|TRBV5-1|-
CASSLEGVLGYGYTF
TGCGCCAGCAGCCTAGAAGGAGTACTCGGCTATGGCTACACCTTC
>TRBJ2-1|-|TRBV7-2|-
CASSLEVRVYNEQFF
TGTGCCAGCAGCTTAGAGGTCAGAGTTTACAATGAGCAGTTCTTC
>TRBJ2-1|TRBD2|TRBV7-2|once
CASSSLTSGNNEQFF
TGTGCCAGCAGCTCCCTGACTAGCGGCAACAATGAGCAGTTCTTC
>TRBJ2-5|TRBD1|TRBV14|-
CASNRGLQETQYF
TGTGCCAGCAACAGGGGATTACAAGAGACCCAGTACTTC
>TRBJ2-1|TRBD2|TRBV25-1|-
CASSERGAGGGLEQFF
TGTGCCAGCAGTGAACGAGGAGCGGGGGGCGGCCTTGAGCAGTTCTTC
>TRBJ1-4|-|TRBV7-8|-
CASSFGVREKLFF
TGTGCCAGCAGCTTCGGAGTTCGGGAAAAACTGTTTTTT
>TRBJ1-4|-|TRBV28|once
CASSLTWYSEGDEKLFF
TGTGCCAGCAGTTTAACTTGGTACAGCGAAGGGGATGAAAAACTGTTTTTT